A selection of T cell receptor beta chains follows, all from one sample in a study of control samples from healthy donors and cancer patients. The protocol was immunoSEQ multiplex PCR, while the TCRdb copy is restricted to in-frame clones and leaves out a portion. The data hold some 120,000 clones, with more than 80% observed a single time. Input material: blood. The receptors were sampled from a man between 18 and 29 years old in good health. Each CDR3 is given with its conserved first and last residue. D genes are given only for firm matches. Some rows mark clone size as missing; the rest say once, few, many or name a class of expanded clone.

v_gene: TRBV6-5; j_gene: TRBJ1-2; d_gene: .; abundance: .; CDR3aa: CASRPGADYGYTF; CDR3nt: TGTGCCAGCAGACCAGGGGCGGACTATGGCTACACCTTC
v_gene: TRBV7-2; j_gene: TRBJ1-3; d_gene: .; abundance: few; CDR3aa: CASSLTWGSGNTIYF; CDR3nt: TGTGCCAGCAGCCTTACCTGGGGATCCGGAAACACCATATATTTT
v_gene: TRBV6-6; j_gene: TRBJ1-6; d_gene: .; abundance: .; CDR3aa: CASSYMAGESSPLHF; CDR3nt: TGTGCCAGCAGTTACATGGCGGGGGAGTCTTCACCCCTCCACTTT
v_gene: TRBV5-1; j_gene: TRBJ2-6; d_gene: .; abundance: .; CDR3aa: CASSLRLSGANVLTF; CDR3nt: TGCGCCAGCAGCTTACGGCTGTCTGGGGCCAACGTCCTGACTTTC
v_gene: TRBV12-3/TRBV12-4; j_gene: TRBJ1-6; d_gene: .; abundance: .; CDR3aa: CASSAQVYLPLHF; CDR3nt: TGTGCCAGCAGCGCACAGGTTTACCTACCCCTCCACTTT
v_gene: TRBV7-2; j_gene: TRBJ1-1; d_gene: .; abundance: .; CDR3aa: CASRSRGEAFF; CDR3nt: TGTGCCAGCAGGTCCCGGGGGGAGGCTTTCTTT
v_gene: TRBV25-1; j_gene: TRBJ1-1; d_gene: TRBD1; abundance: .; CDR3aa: CASSDFPGQVEAFF; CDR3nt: TGTGCCAGCAGTGATTTCCCGGGACAGGTTGAAGCTTTCTTT
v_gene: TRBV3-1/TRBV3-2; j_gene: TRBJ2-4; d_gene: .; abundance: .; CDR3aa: CASSRTAKNIQYF; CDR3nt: TGTGCCAGCAGCCGGACAGCCAAAAACATTCAGTACTTC
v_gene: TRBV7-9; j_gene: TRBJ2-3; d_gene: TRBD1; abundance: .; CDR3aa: CASSSQTGRTDTQYF; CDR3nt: TGTGCCAGCAGCTCGCAGACAGGGCGGACAGATACGCAGTATTTT
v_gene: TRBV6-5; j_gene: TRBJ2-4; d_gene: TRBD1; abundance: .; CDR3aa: CASSRTGEPNIQYF; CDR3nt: TGTGCCAGCAGTCGGACAGGGGAACCCAACATTCAGTACTTC
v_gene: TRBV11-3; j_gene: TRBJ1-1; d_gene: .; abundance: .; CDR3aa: CASSLLSNTEAFF; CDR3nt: TGTGCCAGCAGCTTATTGAGTAACACTGAAGCTTTCTTT
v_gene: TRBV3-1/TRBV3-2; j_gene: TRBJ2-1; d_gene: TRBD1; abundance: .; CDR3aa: CASSRQGDEQFF; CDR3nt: TGTGCCAGCAGCCGACAGGGCGATGAGCAGTTCTTC
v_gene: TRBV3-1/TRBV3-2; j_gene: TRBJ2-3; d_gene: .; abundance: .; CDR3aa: CASRGTGDTQYF; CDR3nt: TGTGCCAGCAGGGGGACTGGAGATACGCAGTATTTT
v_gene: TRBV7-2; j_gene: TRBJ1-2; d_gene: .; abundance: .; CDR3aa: CASSSPGQPYGYTF; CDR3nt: TGTGCCAGCAGCAGCCCTGGACAGCCCTATGGCTACACCTTC
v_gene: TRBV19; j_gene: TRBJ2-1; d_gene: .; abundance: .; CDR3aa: CASSRSGDYNNEQFF; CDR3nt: TGTGCCAGTAGCCGCTCGGGTGACTACAACAATGAGCAGTTCTTC
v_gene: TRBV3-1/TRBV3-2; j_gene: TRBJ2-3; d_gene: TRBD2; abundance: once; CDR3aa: CASSHRGLAEDTQYF; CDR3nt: TGTGCCAGCAGCCACCGGGGACTAGCGGAAGATACGCAGTATTTT
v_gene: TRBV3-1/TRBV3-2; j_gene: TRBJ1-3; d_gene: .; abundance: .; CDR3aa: CASSQGLGNTIYF; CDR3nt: TGTGCCAGCAGCCAAGGACTAGGAAACACCATATATTTT
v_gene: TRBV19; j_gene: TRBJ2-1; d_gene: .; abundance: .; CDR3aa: CASSIDNSGWDEQFF; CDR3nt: TGTGCCAGTAGTATAGATAACTCCGGCTGGGATGAGCAGTTCTTC